Presented here are 15 T cell receptor beta chains from one specimen sequenced in a study of identifying expanded T cells in peripheral blood. Method: immunoSEQ multiplex PCR; TCRdb's copy keeps in-frame clones and lacks some. The sample lists tens of thousands of clones, about 89% occurring once. Sequenced: blood. The receptors shown here come from a person aged 18 to 75 in good health.

This clone was found once. The V call is TRBV5-4, the J call TRBJ1-2; 12 bases match TRBD1. Germline CDR1 SGHNT, CDR2 YYREEE (reference sequence). The length of the CDR3 is 14 residues. Trimming removed 4 bases from V and 3 bases from J; junction bases left unmatched: 1. The CDR3 spells CASSGTGGYYGYTF. CDR3 bases: TGTGCCAGCAGCGGGACAGGGGGCTACTATGGCTACACCTTC.

This clone appeared a single time. The genes are TRBV4-3 and TRBJ1-5; 7 bases agree with TRBD1. Germline V lookup: CDR1 LGHNA, CDR2 YSLEER. The CDR3 spans 16 residues. Trimming at V came to 1 base and at J to 4 bases, leaving 7 bases not matched to a gene. This CDR3 reads CASSQVLTGNNQPQHF. The CDR3 region has the DNA TGCGCCAGCAGCCAAGTCCTGACAGGGAATAATCAGCCCCAGCATTTT.

Points on this clone: The junction shows a germline mismatch at one end, possibly a read error. The CDR3 sequence: CAISGTGAYEQYF. DNA for the CDR3: TGTGCCATCAGTGGTACAGGTGCCTACGAGCAGTACTTC. The chain couples TRBV6-1 to TRBJ2-7; D may be TRBD1 (5 bases). The CDR3 totals 13 residues. Per germline, CDR1 MNHNS and CDR2 SASEGT.

The chain recombines TRBV19 with TRBJ1-1, with 10 nucleotides matching TRBD1. This CDR3 contains 15 residues. In germline, CDR1 is LNHDA, CDR2 SQIVND (reference sequence). The V segment lost 3 bases and the J segment 4 bases; nucleotides outside the gene matches: 5. The CDR3 loop is CASSIRGTGATEAFF. The CDR3 DNA reads as TGTGCCAGTAGTATCCGTGGGACAGGGGCCACTGAAGCTTTCTTT.

There are a few counts of this clone. V usage is TRBV19 and J usage is TRBJ2-3; TRBD1 matches at 9 bases. CDR1 and CDR2 from the germline V gene are LNHDA and SQIVND (reference sequence). V trimming: 5 bases; J trimming: 3 bases; junction bases outside the gene matches: 6. There are 15 residues in the CDR3. The CDR3 is CASSPHRGPTDTQYF. DNA for the CDR3: TGTGCCAGTAGTCCTCACAGGGGGCCGACAGATACGCAGTATTTT.

This rearrangement joins TRBV5-6 to TRBJ2-7; TRBD1 is a possible D gene (5 bases). V was cut by 0 bases and J by 0 bases, with 7 bases left in between. In germline, CDR1 is SGHDT, CDR2 YYEEEE. The length of the CDR3 is 14 residues. The CDR3 nucleotides are TGTGCCAGCAGCTTGGGACAGCCCTCCTACGAGCAGTACTTC. Translating it yields CASSLGQPSYEQYF.

The CDR3 DNA reads TGCGCCAGCAGGAAAGGGGGGACACCCGACACTGAAGCTTTCTTT. The encoded protein is CASRKGGTPDTEAFF. V and J are TRBV5-1 and TRBJ1-1, with a tentative D call TRBD1 (6 bases). In germline, CDR1 is SGHRS, CDR2 YFSETQ. V was clipped by 5 bases and J by 3 bases, with 17 bases between them. The CDR3 sequence is 15 residues long.

The rearrangement links TRBV15 to TRBJ1-5; D is possibly TRBD1 (6 bases). The germline V gene has CDR1 LNHNV and CDR2 YYDKDF (reference sequence). There are 15 residues in the CDR3. Trimming cost V 0 bases and J 6 bases, with 12 bases left between them. CDR3 DNA sequence: TGTGCCACCAGCAGAGATTGGGGGGCGGGTCAGCCCCAGCATTTT. Amino acids: CATSRDWGAGQPQHF.

This chain's CDR3 is CASSLSPTLSIETQYF. CDR3 sequence (DNA): TGTGCCAGCAGCTTAAGCCCTACTCTTTCGATAGAGACCCAGTACTTC. This chain joins TRBV7-2 and TRBJ2-5; no clear D gene. CDR3 length: 16 amino acids. In germline, CDR1 is SGHTA, CDR2 FQGNSA. Trimming took 2 bases from V and 4 from J, leaving 17 bases between them.

The gene calls are TRBV7-2 and TRBJ2-2; no reliable D call. The CDR3 consists of 14 residues. Germline V gives CDR1 SGHTA, CDR2 FQGNSA. V lost 0 bases, J lost 6 bases, and 8 bases lay in between. This chain's CDR3 is CASSLAASSGELFF. DNA of the CDR3: TGTGCCAGCAGCTTAGCGGCAAGTTCCGGGGAGCTGTTTTTT.

With respect to this clone: Other DNA sequences within the sample encode an identical CDR3. The J gene is TRBJ2-7, the V gene TRBV18; D gene ambiguous. The germline V and J ends were trimmed by 3 bases and 0 bases, with 12 bases remaining between them. CDR3 length equals 15 residues. The germline V gene encodes CDR1 KGHSH and CDR2 LQKENI. The CDR3 region has the DNA TGTGCCAGCTCACCGAGGCAGGCCACCTCCTACGAGCAGTACTTC. This encodes CASSPRQATSYEQYF.

The sample holds one count of this clone. The chain links TRBV4-2 to TRBJ1-2; 12 bases are a match to TRBD1. V lost 4 bases and J lost 6; bases outside the gene matches: 9. Germline CDR1 and CDR2: LGHNA and YNFKEQ. The CDR3 runs 16 residues. The CDR3 region is CASSPGGTGGKNGYTF. Written as DNA, the CDR3 is TGTGCCAGCAGCCCGGGAGGGACAGGGGGCAAGAATGGCTACACCTTC.

The CDR3 spells CASSLYLLAGGPPYEQYF. The CDR3 DNA reads as TGTGCCAGCAGCTTGTATCTCTTAGCGGGGGGGCCCCCCTACGAGCAGTACTTC. The genes are TRBV5-4 and TRBJ2-7; TRBD2 aligns across 11 bases. The CDR3 is made up of 18 amino acids. The V and J ends lost 1 base and 2 bases, in that order; junction bases with no gene match: 11. CDR1 and CDR2 from the germline V gene are SGHNT and YYREEE (reference sequence). The whole variable domain, remainder taken from reference TRBV5-4 and TRBJ2-7, is ETGVTQSPTHLIKTRGQQVTLRCSSQSGHNTVSWYQQALGQGPQFIFQYYREEENGRGNFPPRFSGLQFPNYSSELNVNALELDDSALYLCASSLYLLAGGPPYEQYFGPGTRLTVT.

This chain uses TRBV25-1 with TRBJ1-6, with D uncertain. This CDR3 contains 13 residues. CDR1 MGHDK and CDR2 SYGVNS come from the germline V gene. Trimming took off 4 bases at V and 6 bases at J, with 7 bases between the two ends. DNA for the CDR3: TGTGCCAGCAGTGGCAGATTTAATTCACCCCTCCACTTT. As protein: CASSGRFNSPLHF.

The V call is TRBV25-1, the J call TRBJ2-6; a weak D match, TRBD1 (5 bases). CDR1 is MGHDK, CDR2 SYGVNS, per germline. CDR3 size: 17 residues. V was trimmed by 4 bases and J by 1 base, leaving 14 bases between them. CDR3 in amino acids: CASSVSVGASGANVLTF. The CDR3 bases are TGTGCCAGCAGTGTATCCGTAGGGGCATCTGGGGCCAACGTCCTGACTTTC. Variable domain in full (rest from reference TRBV25-1 and TRBJ2-6): EADIYQTPRYLVIGTGKKITLECSQTMGHDKMYWYQQDPGMELHLIHYSYGVNSTEKGDLSSESTVSRIRTEHFPLTLESARPSHTSQYLCASSVSVGASGANVLTFGAGSRLTVL.